The 18 T cell receptor beta chains in this list originate from one sample, sequenced in a study of beta chain features in type 1 diabetes. The study's findings and limits: People with Type 1 diabetes carried modestly yet significantly shorter TCRB CDR3s in all four CD4+ subsets.

Their antigens remain unidentified. All of the isolated RNA was reverse transcribed, so expressed TCRB transcripts were sequenced. The protocol was immunoSEQ multiplex PCR, while the TCRdb copy is restricted to in-frame clones and leaves out a portion. The sample lists about 650,000 clones; around 11% were seen once. The specimen was naive CD4+ T cells from blood. Source of these receptors: a man aged 25 to 45 with type 1 diabetes.

This clone turned up a few times. This chain connects TRBV2 to TRBJ2-3; 9 bases agree with TRBD2. Germline values: CDR1 SNHLY, CDR2 FYNNEI. With V trimmed by 0 bases and J by 5 bases, 12 bases remained unmatched. The CDR3 covers 18 residues. DNA for the CDR3: TGTGCCAGCAGTGAAGCGTCTTCTCTGGGGACTAGCTTAGATACGCAGTATTTT. As protein: CASSEASSLGTSLDTQYF.

As concerns this clone: The identical CDR3 is also encoded by other nucleotide sequences in the sample. The rearrangement uses TRBV30 and TRBJ1-6; unclear D gene. Germline CDR1 and CDR2: GTSNPN and SVGIG (reference sequence). This CDR3 spans 12 amino acids. V lost 2 bases to trimming and J lost 9 bases, with 8 bases between them. The CDR3 loop reads CAWSPPGSPLHF. The CDR3 coding sequence is TGTGCCTGGAGTCCACCGGGTTCACCCCTCCACTTT.

The chain links TRBV28 to TRBJ1-6; TRBD1 matches at 11 bases. The V segment lost 6 bases and the J segment 9 bases; nucleotides outside the gene matches: 4. The germline gives CDR1 MDHEN, CDR2 SYDVKM. The CDR3 loop spans 14 amino acids. The CDR3, as DNA: TGTGCCAGCAGCTCGGACAGGGGGCTTTCACCCCTCCACTTT. The encoded protein is CASSSDRGLSPLHF.

This clone was counted only a few times. This rearrangement joins TRBV15 to TRBJ2-3; the D call may be TRBD1 or TRBD2 (5 bases each). Germline CDR1 and CDR2: LNHNV and YYDKDF (reference sequence). The V gene lost 1 base and the J gene lost 2 bases, with 19 bases spanning the gap. The CDR3 consists of 18 residues. This CDR3 is CATSRVTGLAPDTDTQYF. CDR3 bases: TGTGCCACCAGCAGAGTCACAGGACTTGCTCCTGACACAGATACGCAGTATTTT.

About this clone itself: The same CDR3 also results from other DNA sequences found in this sample. The chain recombines TRBV7-9 with TRBJ2-1, with D perhaps matching TRBD2 (6 bases). The CDR3 length is 11 residues. CDR1 is SEHNR and CDR2 is FQNEAQ in the germline V gene (reference sequence). V lost 3 bases, J lost 10 bases, and 7 bases lay in between. As DNA, the CDR3 is TGTGCCAGCAGCTTGGCGGGGGAGCAGTTCTTC. This gives the protein CASSLAGEQFF.

This clone appeared a few times. The CDR3 here is CASSQVGGQQYEQFF. The CDR3 DNA sequence: TGCGCCAGCAGCCAAGTAGGAGGGCAGCAGTATGAGCAGTTCTTC. The V call is TRBV4-1, the J call TRBJ2-1, with D maybe TRBD2 (6 bases). The V and J ends lost 1 base and 8 bases respectively, with 15 bases between them. CDR1 MGHRA and CDR2 YSYEKL come from the germline V gene. The CDR3 has 15 amino acids.

This clone was recorded a few times. This rearrangement joins TRBV18 to TRBJ2-3; TRBD2 agrees at 8 bases. CDR3 size: 17 residues. With V trimmed by 3 bases and J by 0 bases, 8 bases remained unmatched. Per germline, CDR1 KGHSH and CDR2 LQKENI. CDR3 amino acids: CASSPLLAVTSTDTQYF. The CDR3 DNA follows: TGTGCCAGCTCACCCTTACTAGCGGTGACCAGCACAGATACGCAGTATTTT.

This clone appeared a few times. The V and J genes are TRBV30 and TRBJ2-3; either TRBD1 or TRBD2 may supply D (5 bases each). The CDR3 consists of 15 residues. CDR1 is GTSNPN, CDR2 SVGIG, per germline (reference sequence). V was pared by 5 bases and J by 0 bases, with 15 bases between. Here the CDR3 reads CAWGTGTVSTDTQYF. In nucleotides, the CDR3 is TGTGCCTGGGGAACTGGGACCGTTAGCACAGATACGCAGTATTTT.

This clone was seen more than once but under ten times. The CDR3, as DNA: TGTGCCAGTAGTATAGATGAGAACAGGGGACGGTATGGCTACACCTTC. As protein: CASSIDENRGRYGYTF. The chain couples TRBV19 to TRBJ1-2, with 7 bases identical to TRBD1. The germline V gene encodes CDR1 LNHDA and CDR2 SQIVND (reference sequence). V was clipped by 0 bases and J by 5 bases; unmatched bases: 9. There are 16 residues in the CDR3.

The chain joins TRBV30 to TRBJ1-2, with D uncertain. Germline lookup yields CDR1 GTSNPN and CDR2 SVGIG (reference sequence). This CDR3 is built from 10 residues. V dropped 5 bases and J dropped 4 bases, with 5 bases sitting between them. This CDR3 is CAWYSYGYTF. The DNA for the CDR3 is TGTGCCTGGTACAGCTATGGCTACACCTTC. The full variable domain, rest sourced from reference TRBV30 and TRBJ1-2, is SQTIHQWPATLVQPVGSPLSLECTVEGTSNPNLYWYRQAAGRGLQLLFYSVGIGQISSEVPQNLSASRPQDRQFILSSKKLLLSDSGFYLCAWYSYGYTFGSGTRLTVV.

This clone was seen more than once but under ten times. V and J are TRBV7-2 and TRBJ1-2; possibly TRBD1 for D (5 bases). This CDR3 is built from 15 residues. Trimming removed 5 bases from V and 4 bases from J, with 17 bases in between. Per the germline V gene, CDR1 is SGHTA and CDR2 is FQGNSA. CDR3 residues: CASSPTGLGGYGYTF. The CDR3 DNA follows: TGTGCCAGCAGCCCAACAGGTTTAGGTGGCTATGGCTACACCTTC.

This chain connects TRBV13 to TRBJ1-2, with TRBD1 matching over 7 bases. This CDR3 has 15 amino acids. In germline, CDR1 is PRHDT, CDR2 FYEKMQ (reference sequence). With V trimmed by 0 bases and J by 1 base, 2 bases remained unmatched. CDR3 sequence reads: CASSLGPGGNYGYTF. The CDR3 coding sequence is TGTGCCAGCAGCTTAGGCCCAGGGGGTAACTATGGCTACACCTTC.

This clone came up a few times. The genes are TRBV6-1 and TRBJ1-6, with D tentatively TRBD1 (6 bases). This CDR3 has 16 amino acids. CDR1 and CDR2 (germline): MNHNS, SASEGT. V was trimmed by 2 bases and J by 6 bases, leaving 14 bases between them. The CDR3 here is CASSEYHRDPNSPLHF. For the CDR3, the DNA is TGTGCCAGCAGTGAATATCACAGGGACCCTAATTCACCCCTCCACTTT.

This clone was counted between two and nine times. The chain combines TRBV6-5 with TRBJ2-1; D is unresolved. CDR3 size: 11 residues. The V gene's germline CDR1 is MNHEY and CDR2 SVGAGI. The ends were cut back, 0 bases at V and 13 bases at J, with 7 bases in the middle. CDR3 protein: CASSYSGTQFF. The CDR3 bases are TGTGCCAGCAGTTACTCGGGCACTCAGTTCTTC.

This chain connects TRBV9 to TRBJ1-3; D remains ambiguous. V lost 0 bases and J 0 bases, leaving 10 bases between the germline ends. Germline V gene lookup returns CDR1 SGDLS and CDR2 YYNGEE. The CDR3 spans 16 residues. CDR3 residues: CASSVATGYSGNTIYF. The CDR3 bases are TGTGCCAGCAGCGTAGCGACCGGGTACTCTGGAAACACCATATATTTT.

This clone occurred a few times. The sample carries other DNA sequences with the same CDR3. The chain employs TRBV7-2 and TRBJ2-5; the D is unclear. CDR3 length: 11 residues. From germline, CDR1 is SGHTA and CDR2 FQGNSA. V was cut by 5 bases and J by 4 bases, with 5 bases left in between. This CDR3 reads CASSVGETQYF. CDR3 DNA: TGTGCCAGCAGCGTCGGAGAGACCCAGTACTTC.

In its sample, this clone was seen a few times. At the DNA level, this CDR3 is encoded by other sequences in the same sample as well. This sequence joins TRBV19 and TRBJ2-5; D not certain. V dropped 3 bases and J dropped 1 base, with 0 bases sitting between them. The CDR3 length is 11 residues. Germline V gene data show CDR1 as LNHDA and CDR2 as SQIVND (reference sequence). In DNA form, the CDR3 reads TGTGCCAGTAGTATCCAAGAGACCCAGTACTTC. Protein: CASSIQETQYF.

V usage is TRBV15 and J usage is TRBJ2-7; tentative D call: TRBD2 (6 bases). The V and J ends lost 5 bases and 2 bases respectively, with 13 bases between them. The CDR3 has 14 amino acids. Germline loops: CDR1 LNHNV, CDR2 YYDKDF (reference sequence). CDR3 bases: TGTGCCACCAGCCGGGTCGGGGGAGCCTACGAGCAGTACTTC. Translated: CATSRVGGAYEQYF. Using reference TRBV15 and TRBJ2-7 for the parts outside the CDR3, the full variable domain is DAMVIQNPRYQVTQFGKPVTLSCSQTLNHNVMYWYQQKSSQAPKLLFHYYDKDFNNEADTPDNFQSRRPNTSFCFLDIRSPGLGDTAMYLCATSRVGGAYEQYFGPGTRLTVT.